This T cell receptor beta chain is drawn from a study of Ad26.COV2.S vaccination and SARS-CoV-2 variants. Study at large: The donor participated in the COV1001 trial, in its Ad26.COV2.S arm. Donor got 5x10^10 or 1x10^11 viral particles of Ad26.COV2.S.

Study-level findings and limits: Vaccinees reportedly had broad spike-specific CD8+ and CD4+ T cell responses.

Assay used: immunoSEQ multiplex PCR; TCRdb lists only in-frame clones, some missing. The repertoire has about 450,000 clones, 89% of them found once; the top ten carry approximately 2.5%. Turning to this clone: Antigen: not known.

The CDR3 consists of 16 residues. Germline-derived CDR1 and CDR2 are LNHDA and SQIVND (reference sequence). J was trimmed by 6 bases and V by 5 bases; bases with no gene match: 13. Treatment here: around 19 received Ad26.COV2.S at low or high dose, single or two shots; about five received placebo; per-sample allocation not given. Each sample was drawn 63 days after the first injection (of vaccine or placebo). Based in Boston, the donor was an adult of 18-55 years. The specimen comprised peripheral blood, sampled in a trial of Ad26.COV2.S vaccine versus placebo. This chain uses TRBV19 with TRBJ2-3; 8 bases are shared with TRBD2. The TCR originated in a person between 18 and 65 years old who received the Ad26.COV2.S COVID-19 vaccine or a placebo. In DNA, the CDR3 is TGTGCCAGTAGTTTGATACTAGCGGCACTACGGGATACGCAGTATTTT. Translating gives CASSLILAALRDTQYF.